This TCR beta chain was recovered during a study of blood T cell repertoires in COVID-19. The data were produced by immunoSEQ multiplex PCR, yet TCRdb's version contains in-frame clones alone and is incomplete. The sample carries approximately 220,000 clones, roughly 90% recorded once. The participants were between roughly 18 and 90 years old and came from under 25 US areas. The CDR3 covers 12 residues. V gave up 4 bases and J gave up 9 bases, with 10 bases separating them. The germline gives CDR1 MNHEY, CDR2 SVGEGT. This TCR derives from a man aged 30 to 39 who had been exposed to COVID-19. This chain joins TRBV6-2 or TRBV6-3 and TRBJ1-5; D gene unclear. The sample consisted of PBMCs or T cells enriched from blood (not recorded which). The CDR3 coding sequence is TGTGCCAGCAGTTTTACAGCATTGCCCCAGCATTTT. It is translated as CASSFTALPQHF.